This paragraph covers one T cell receptor beta chain sequence. Its antigen is not identified. The sample comes from a study of PD-1 blockade in classical Hodgkin lymphoma. About the study: Nivolumab was given intravenously to patients at 3 mg/kg every 2 weeks.

Specified time point: cycle 4 day 1 (C4D1), after less than seven weeks of nivolumab. With no exception, relapse followed autologous stem cell transplantation in all patients, and brentuximab vedotin exposure varied. Out of thawed PBMCs, magnetic negative selection purified CD4+ T cells. Each best response was a complete response, a partial response or progressive disease. Study results and limitations: After ASCT, patients who started nivolumab under 1 year later were excluded.

Sequenced by immunoSEQ multiplex PCR; TCRdb stores in-frame clones only, minus some. The sample contains tens of thousands of clones, 85% of which appear only once. Germline values: CDR1 SGHTA, CDR2 FQGNSA. The CDR3 loop spans 13 amino acids. V gave up 5 bases and J gave up 6 bases, with 14 bases separating them. The chain carries TRBV7-2 and TRBJ2-7, with D tentatively TRBD1 (6 bases). Sequencing used CD4+ T cells from blood, obtained before the fourth cycle of nivolumab. The sequence was collected from a human donor with classical Hodgkin lymphoma. CDR3 protein: CASSVNRVGEQYF. The DNA for the CDR3 is TGTGCCAGCAGCGTCAACAGGGTCGGCGAGCAGTACTTC.